This is a list of T cell receptor beta chains from one sample in a study of cytomegalovirus exposure and HLA in healthy donors. Some clones are missing from TCRdb's copy, which holds only in-frame ones; the method was immunoSEQ multiplex PCR. The sample comprises 90,000 to 120,000 clones, 77% of which are singletons, and approximately 4.2% rests with the top ten. Sequenced input: PBMCs. Receptors originate from a male donor in good health and CMV-seronegative. Both conserved end residues are part of each CDR3. D genes are given only for firm matches. Clone size is stated in some rows and not others, as once, few, many or a class when expanded.

CDR3 protein | CDR3 DNA | D gene | V gene | clone size | J gene
CASSRLAEQYEQYF | TGTGCCAGCAGCCGACTAGCGGAGCAATACGAGCAGTACTTC | TRBD2 | TRBV28 | . | TRBJ2-7
CASSSENYEQYF | TGCGCCAGCAGCTCGGAGAACTACGAGCAGTACTTC | . | TRBV5-1 | . | TRBJ2-7
CASSQVGLGQETQYF | TGTGCCAGCAGCCAAGTCGGACTAGGGCAAGAGACCCAGTACTTC | TRBD2 | TRBV14 | once | TRBJ2-5
CASSTTSPLSQFF | TGTGCCAGCAGTACGACTAGTCCCTTATCCCAGTTCTTC | . | TRBV28 | . | TRBJ2-1
CASSQVIPGLQGEIQPQHF | TGCGCCAGCAGCCAAGTGATACCGGGACTCCAGGGCGAGATTCAGCCCCAGCATTTT | . | TRBV4-1 | once | TRBJ1-5
CASSFNGGRTGIYSNQPQHF | TGTGCCAGTAGTTTCAATGGTGGTAGGACAGGGATCTATAGCAATCAGCCCCAGCATTTT | TRBD1 | TRBV19 | . | TRBJ1-5
CASSPGTSGNTIYF | TGCGCCAGCAGCCCCGGGACTTCGGGAAACACCATATATTTT | . | TRBV5-1 | . | TRBJ1-3
CASSSRAGGPNEQYF | TGTGCCAGCAGTTCCCGAGCGGGAGGGCCTAACGAGCAGTACTTC | TRBD2 | TRBV6-1 | . | TRBJ2-7
CSAWQGGELFF | TGCAGTGCTTGGCAGGGAGGGGAGCTGTTTTTT | . | TRBV20-1 | . | TRBJ2-2
CASSPTRSNTGELFF | TGTGCCAGCAGCCCAACCAGGTCAAACACCGGGGAGCTGTTTTTT | . | TRBV4-2 | few | TRBJ2-2
CASSLVVGRVDTYNEQFF | TGTGCCAGCAGCTTAGTCGTAGGGCGGGTTGATACCTACAATGAGCAGTTCTTC | . | TRBV7-9 | . | TRBJ2-1
CASRQGGEDEQYF | TGCGCCAGCCGACAGGGGGGGGAGGACGAGCAGTACTTC | TRBD1 | TRBV5-1 | . | TRBJ2-7
CASSFGSGRIRISTDTQYF | TGTGCCAGCAGTTTCGGTAGCGGGAGGATTCGGATAAGCACAGATACGCAGTATTTT | TRBD2 | TRBV28 | . | TRBJ2-3
CSVSRDRTFNEQFF | TGCAGCGTTTCGAGGGACAGAACTTTCAATGAGCAGTTCTTC | TRBD1 | TRBV29-1 | . | TRBJ2-1
CASSARQGLTTDTQYF | TGTGCCAGCAGCGCTAGACAGGGGTTAACGACAGATACGCAGTATTTT | TRBD1 | TRBV11-2 | . | TRBJ2-3
CASSLGPSGLAGTGELFF | TGTGCCAGCAGCTTAGGCCCCTCGGGACTAGCGGGCACCGGGGAGCTGTTTTTT | TRBD2 | TRBV7-2 | . | TRBJ2-2
CASSLDRANYGYTF | TGTGCCAGCAGTTTAGACAGAGCGAACTATGGCTACACCTTC | . | TRBV27 | . | TRBJ1-2
CASSLTSWNLGEQYF | TGTGCCAGCAGCTTAACTAGTTGGAACCTTGGCGAGCAGTACTTC | . | TRBV7-2 | few | TRBJ2-7
CASSLASVGLAFYEQYF | TGCGCCAGCAGCTTGGCCTCCGTGGGACTAGCATTCTACGAGCAGTACTTC | TRBD2 | TRBV5-1 | . | TRBJ2-7
CASSPDSNYGYTF | TGCGCCAGCAGTCCGGACAGCAACTATGGCTACACCTTC | . | TRBV10-1 | . | TRBJ1-2
CASKMGTGLARNEQFF | TGTGCCAGCAAGATGGGAACGGGACTAGCACGCAATGAGCAGTTCTTC | TRBD2 | TRBV2 | . | TRBJ2-1
CASSLVIRGDRYEQYF | TGTGCCAGCAGCTTAGTGATCCGGGGTGATCGCTACGAGCAGTACTTC | . | TRBV7-8 | . | TRBJ2-7
CASSLTLAGADEQFF | TGCGCCAGCAGCTTGACACTAGCGGGAGCCGATGAGCAGTTCTTC | TRBD2 | TRBV5-1 | . | TRBJ2-1
CASSEYASSYEQYF | TGCGCCAGCAGTGAGTATGCCAGCTCCTACGAGCAGTACTTC | . | TRBV10-1 | . | TRBJ2-7
CARRGGGCNEQYF | TGTGCCAGAAGGGGAGGGGGTTGTAACGAGCAGTACTTC | . | TRBV6-4 | . | TRBJ2-7
CAGGQGETQYF | TGTGCCGGCGGACAGGGCGAGACCCAGTACTTC | TRBD1 | TRBV7-9 | . | TRBJ2-5
CASSYEAGGGKTQYF | TGTGCCAGCAGTTACGAAGCGGGAGGAGGGAAGACCCAGTACTTC | TRBD2 | TRBV6-6 | once | TRBJ2-5
CASSPLGSGGGTDTQYF | TGTGCCAGCTCACCTCTGGGGAGCGGGGGCGGCACAGATACGCAGTATTTT | TRBD2 | TRBV18 | . | TRBJ2-3
CSVEVASEYEQYF | TGCAGCGTTGAAGTGGCTAGCGAGTACGAGCAGTACTTC | . | TRBV29-1 | few | TRBJ2-7
CASSLVVGHEQYF | TGCGCCAGCAGCTTGGTGGTGGGCCACGAGCAGTACTTC | . | TRBV5-1 | . | TRBJ2-7
CASSLRQGRNEQYF | TGTGCCAGCAGCTTGCGACAGGGTCGGAACGAGCAGTACTTC | TRBD1 | TRBV5-6 | . | TRBJ2-7
CASSQVEGPSSTDTQYF | TGCGCCAGCAGCCAAGTCGAGGGTCCATCTAGCACAGATACGCAGTATTTT | . | TRBV4-1 | . | TRBJ2-3
CASSLTGGRYGYTF | TGTGCCAGCAGTCTAACAGGGGGACGCTATGGCTACACCTTC | TRBD1 | TRBV6-1 | . | TRBJ1-2
CASSPQSGRYQETQYF | TGTGCCAGCAGCCCCCAAAGCGGGAGGTACCAAGAGACCCAGTACTTC | TRBD2 | TRBV11-3 | . | TRBJ2-5
CASSLISDTSYEQYF | TGTGCCAGCAGCTTGATATCTGACACCTCCTACGAGCAGTACTTC | . | TRBV5-5 | few | TRBJ2-7
CASSSRAGAYNEQFF | TGTGCCAGCAGCTCCCGCGCAGGGGCCTACAATGAGCAGTTCTTC | . | TRBV7-2 | once | TRBJ2-1
CASSVRLAGGRETQYF | TGTGCCAGCAGCGTCCGACTAGCGGGAGGACGAGAGACCCAGTACTTC | TRBD2 | TRBV9 | . | TRBJ2-5
CATSRATSDLTDTQYF | TGTGCCACCAGCAGAGCCACTAGCGATTTGACAGATACGCAGTATTTT | TRBD2 | TRBV15 | . | TRBJ2-3
CASKEPPQPQHF | TGTGCCAGTAAAGAGCCCCCTCAGCCCCAGCATTTT | . | TRBV19 | . | TRBJ1-5
CASSQLQGAKGETQYF | TGTGCCAGCAGCCAGCTACAGGGGGCGAAGGGAGAGACCCAGTACTTC | TRBD1 | TRBV14 | . | TRBJ2-5
CASSPREGKNIQYF | TGTGCCAGCAGCCCGCGGGAGGGCAAAAACATTCAGTACTTC | TRBD2 | TRBV2 | . | TRBJ2-4
CASSYEGPGEKLFF | TGTGCCAGCAGTTACGAAGGTCCAGGTGAAAAACTGTTTTTT | . | TRBV6-6 | . | TRBJ1-4
CASSIQPDSSYEQYF | TGTGCCAGCAGCATTCAACCGGACAGCTCCTACGAGCAGTACTTC | . | TRBV9 | . | TRBJ2-7
CASSTSALTDTQYF | TGTGCCAGCAGCACTAGCGCCCTCACAGATACGCAGTATTTT | TRBD2 | TRBV7-2 | few | TRBJ2-3
CASSPRRISGNTIYF | TGTGCCAGCAGCCCCCGGAGGATATCTGGAAACACCATATATTTT | . | TRBV5-6 | . | TRBJ1-3
CASSSSLAPSGQPQHF | TGTGCCAGCAGCTCCTCCTTGGCCCCCAGCGGTCAGCCCCAGCATTTT | . | TRBV27 | . | TRBJ1-5
CASSLYGGRNTEAFF | TGTGCCAGCAGCTTGTACGGGGGGCGAAACACTGAAGCTTTCTTT | . | TRBV5-6 | . | TRBJ1-1
CASSLRARGIYGYTF | TGTGCCAGCAGCCTACGGGCCAGGGGAATCTATGGCTACACCTTC | . | TRBV6-5 | . | TRBJ1-2
CASSPGLSNEQFF | TGTGCCAGCAGCCCGGGACTAAGCAATGAGCAGTTCTTC | TRBD2 | TRBV27 | once | TRBJ2-1
CASSLVPGGNYGYTF | TGTGCCAGCAGCTTGGTTCCGGGCGGGAACTATGGCTACACCTTC | . | TRBV5-4 | . | TRBJ1-2
CASSPSWTDTQYF | TGTGCCAGCAGCCCTAGCTGGACAGATACGCAGTATTTT | . | TRBV11-3 | . | TRBJ2-3
CASTLRGNTEAFF | TGTGCCAGTACCCTCAGGGGGAACACTGAAGCTTTCTTT | . | TRBV19 | . | TRBJ1-1
CASSGTQGPRGEQFF | TGTGCCAGCAGTGGCACACAGGGGCCTAGGGGTGAGCAGTTCTTC | TRBD1 | TRBV7-2 | . | TRBJ2-1
CASSEFRDSQFF | TGCGCCAGCAGTGAGTTCCGGGACTCCCAGTTCTTC | . | TRBV10-1 | few | TRBJ2-1
CASSFGRTGVATNEKLFF | TGTGCCAGCAGCTTTGGACGGACGGGGGTGGCAACTAATGAAAAACTGTTTTTT | . | TRBV7-9 | . | TRBJ1-4
CATSRDFSGIVHEQYF | TGTGCCACCAGCAGAGATTTTTCAGGGATCGTACACGAGCAGTACTTC | . | TRBV15 | once | TRBJ2-7
CASSPQGQGADQPQHF | TGTGCCAGCTCACCACAGGGACAGGGGGCTGATCAGCCCCAGCATTTT | TRBD1 | TRBV18 | . | TRBJ1-5
CASSLGDSPYEQYF | TGCGCCAGCAGCTTGGGGGACAGCCCCTACGAGCAGTACTTC | TRBD1 | TRBV5-1 | . | TRBJ2-7
CASSSVGDSYEQYF | TGTGCCAGCAGCTCCGTCGGGGATAGCTACGAGCAGTACTTC | . | TRBV11-2 | . | TRBJ2-7
CASRYSFSSYEQYF | TGTGCCAGCAGGTACAGTTTCAGCTCCTACGAGCAGTACTTC | . | TRBV6-5 | . | TRBJ2-7